Each of the 13 T cell receptor beta chains below was sequenced from the same sample in a study of T cell responses to AZD1222 COVID-19 vaccine. The data were produced by immunoSEQ multiplex PCR, yet TCRdb's version contains in-frame clones alone and is incomplete. The top ten clones hold approximately 2.8% of a sample with under 150,000 clones, 75% to 95% of them seen once. Sequenced here: peripheral blood, sampled on day 0 of AZD1222 vaccination. The receptors shown here come from an adult in good health.

The chain joins TRBV27 to TRBJ1-5, with 12 positions matching TRBD1. With 4 bases clipped from V and 9 bases from J, the junction kept 7 bases outside the gene matches. The CDR3 has 15 residues. Germline V gene sequence: CDR1 MNHEY, CDR2 SMNVEV (reference sequence). CDR3 nucleotides: TGTGCCAGCAGTTCCGGGACAGGGGGCCATGGGCCCCAGCATTTT. It codes for CASSSGTGGHGPQHF.

This rearrangement joins TRBV9 to TRBJ1-2, with D possibly matching TRBD1 (5 bases). CDR3 length: 15 amino acids. V was shortened by 0 bases and J by 4 bases, with 13 bases between the two germline ends. Germline CDR1 SGDLS, CDR2 YYNGEE. The CDR3 bases are TGTGCCAGCAGCGTAGTGGGGGACCGCGTCTATGGCTACACCTTC. It specifies CASSVVGDRVYGYTF. Filled out from reference TRBV9 and TRBJ1-2, the complete variable domain reads DSGVTQTPKHLITATGQRVTLRCSPRSGDLSVYWYQQSLDQGLQFLIQYYNGEERAKGNILERFSAQQFPDLHSELNLSSLELGDSALYFCASSVVGDRVYGYTFGSGTRLTVV.

The rearrangement joins TRBV29-1 to TRBJ1-1; D is unresolved. CDR1 SQVTM and CDR2 ANQGSEA come from the germline V gene. V was pared by 7 bases and J by 8 bases, with 8 bases between. The CDR3 loop spans 9 amino acids. The DNA of the CDR3 is TGCAGCGGTGGGAAGGAAGCTTTCTTT. Translating it yields CSGGKEAFF.

The rearrangement uses TRBV4-1 and TRBJ1-4; a weak D match, TRBD1 (6 bases). The CDR3 loop spans 17 amino acids. Trimming removed 0 bases from V and 12 bases from J, with 23 bases in between. Germline CDR1 is MGHRA and CDR2 is YSYEKL. The CDR3 DNA reads TGCGCCAGCAGCCAAGATTCGGCAGGGGCGCGACGATCGGAACTGTTTTTT. The encoded protein is CASSQDSAGARRSELFF.

The chain recombines TRBV7-9 with TRBJ1-6, with a weak D call TRBD1 (5 bases). The germline V gene has CDR1 SEHNR and CDR2 FQNEAQ (reference sequence). This CDR3 is built from 17 residues. The V gene lost 0 bases and the J gene lost 7 bases, with 16 bases spanning the gap. In DNA, the CDR3 is TGTGCCAGCAGCTTAGCGAAGGGGCTCGGGGCGAATTCACCCCTCCACTTT. Amino acids: CASSLAKGLGANSPLHF.

This clone has only a few counts. The V gene is TRBV6-5, the J gene TRBJ2-3; TRBD2 agrees at 10 bases. Per the germline V gene, CDR1 is MNHEY and CDR2 is SVGAGI. Trimming took 2 bases from V and 9 from J; bases not matched to a gene: 5. CDR3 length equals 14 residues. CDR3 DNA sequence: TGTGCCAGCAGTTACACAGAGACTAGCGGGACGCAGTATTTT. It codes for CASSYTETSGTQYF.

This sequence joins TRBV27 and TRBJ2-1, with D unresolved. The germline V and J ends were trimmed by 2 bases and 4 bases, with 6 bases remaining between them. The CDR3 consists of 13 residues. Germline-derived CDR1 and CDR2 are MNHEY and SMNVEV (reference sequence). CDR3 coding DNA: TGTGCCAGCAGTTTAGTCTTATACAATGAGCAGTTCTTC. It is translated as CASSLVLYNEQFF.

The chain combines TRBV4-3 with TRBJ1-2; unclear D gene. Trimming left V 4 bases short and J 0 bases short, with 9 bases between. The germline V gene encodes CDR1 LGHNA and CDR2 YSLEER. The CDR3 contains 14 residues. The CDR3 DNA follows: TGCGCCAGCAGCCTTGACATTACTAACTATGGCTACACCTTC. Encoded protein: CASSLDITNYGYTF.

The V call is TRBV7-2, the J call TRBJ2-1; possibly TRBD1 for D (5 bases). CDR3 length equals 17 residues. The germline V gene encodes CDR1 SGHTA and CDR2 FQGNSA. Trimming left V 5 bases short and J 0 bases short, with 17 bases between. The CDR3 sequence: CASSKNNRGSSYNEQFF. CDR3 nucleotide sequence: TGTGCCAGCAGCAAAAATAATAGGGGTAGCTCCTACAATGAGCAGTTCTTC.

V is TRBV9 and J is TRBJ2-3; 7 nucleotides match TRBD2. Trimming at V came to 3 bases and at J to 1 base, leaving 11 bases not matched to a gene. Germline V CDR1 and CDR2: SGDLS, YYNGEE. The CDR3 covers 17 residues. This CDR3 reads CASSAASGRRGTDTQYF. CDR3 nucleotides: TGTGCCAGCAGCGCCGCTAGCGGACGGAGGGGCACAGATACGCAGTATTTT.

The V call is TRBV27, the J call TRBJ1-3; D remains ambiguous. V dropped 8 bases and J dropped 0 bases, with 14 bases sitting between them. The CDR3 totals 15 residues. CDR1 is MNHEY and CDR2 is SMNVEV in the germline V gene (reference sequence). The CDR3 is CASSPHMLSGNTIYF. The CDR3 DNA follows: TGTGCCAGCTCTCCCCACATGCTCTCTGGAAACACCATATATTTT.

The J gene is TRBJ2-7, the V gene TRBV4-2; a possible D gene is TRBD2 (5 bases). The CDR3 runs 14 residues. The germline V gene encodes CDR1 LGHNA and CDR2 YNFKEQ. V was shortened by 0 bases and J by 2 bases, with 8 bases between the two germline ends. This CDR3 reads CASSQEGGPYEQYF. The DNA for the CDR3 is TGTGCCAGCAGCCAAGAAGGAGGCCCCTACGAGCAGTACTTC.

The chain uses TRBV5-1 and TRBJ2-3; 12 nucleotides line up with TRBD1. The CDR3 totals 15 residues. CDR1 and CDR2 from the germline V gene are SGHRS and YFSETQ. V lost 3 bases and J lost 3; bases outside the gene matches: 2. This CDR3 is CASSSGQGATDTQYF. The CDR3 coding sequence is TGCGCCAGCAGCTCGGGACAGGGGGCGACAGATACGCAGTATTTT. Using reference TRBV5-1 and TRBJ2-3 for the parts outside the CDR3, the full variable domain is KAGVTQTPRYLIKTRGQQVTLSCSPISGHRSVSWYQQTPGQGLQFLFEYFSETQRNKGNFPGRFSGRQFSNSRSEMNVSTLELGDSALYLCASSSGQGATDTQYFGPGTRLTVL.